The clone carrying this T cell receptor beta chain showed up just once. The data belong to a study of blood T cell repertoires in COVID-19. The overall study: Samples taken during acute and convalescent COVID-19 were collected in the United States, Italy and Spain. In each case, the material was cDNA or gDNA derived from T cells, B-cell-depleted T cells, or PBMCs.

In the source study's methods: How many nucleated cells were present was estimated from reference gene primer amplification. TCRdb's copy holds only in-frame clones and misses some; the assay was immunoSEQ multiplex PCR. Clone size and V and J calls were adopted from that table, with D and trimming inferred from the DNA. This repertoire shows 150,000 to 190,000 clones, more than 80% found once; its top ten account for about 15%. This CDR3 has 13 residues. The V gene's germline CDR1 is SGHTS and CDR2 YDEGEE. The V end lost 0 bases, the J end lost 2 bases, and 6 bases lay between the germline ends. The specimen sequenced was peripheral blood. The receptor comes from a woman in her thirties or forties with acute or convalescent COVID-19. The chain carries TRBV5-8 and TRBJ2-7; no clear D. Here the CDR3 DNA reads TGTGCCAGCAGCTTGGCTCTTACCTACGAGCAGTACTTC. Translating gives CASSLALTYEQYF.